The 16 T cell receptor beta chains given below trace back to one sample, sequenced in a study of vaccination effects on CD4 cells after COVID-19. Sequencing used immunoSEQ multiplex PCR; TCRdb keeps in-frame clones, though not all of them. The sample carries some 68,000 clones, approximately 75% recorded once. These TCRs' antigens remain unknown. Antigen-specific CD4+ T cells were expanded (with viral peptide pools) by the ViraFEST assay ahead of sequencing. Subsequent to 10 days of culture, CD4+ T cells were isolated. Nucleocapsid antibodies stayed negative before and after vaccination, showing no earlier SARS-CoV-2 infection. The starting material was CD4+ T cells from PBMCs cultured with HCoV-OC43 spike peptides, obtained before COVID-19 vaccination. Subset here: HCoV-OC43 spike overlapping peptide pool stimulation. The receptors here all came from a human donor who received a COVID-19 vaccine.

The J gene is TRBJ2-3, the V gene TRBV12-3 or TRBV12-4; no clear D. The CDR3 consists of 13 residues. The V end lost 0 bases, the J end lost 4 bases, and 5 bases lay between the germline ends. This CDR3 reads CASSLAIADTQYF. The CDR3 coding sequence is TGTGCCAGCAGTTTAGCGATCGCAGATACGCAGTATTTT.

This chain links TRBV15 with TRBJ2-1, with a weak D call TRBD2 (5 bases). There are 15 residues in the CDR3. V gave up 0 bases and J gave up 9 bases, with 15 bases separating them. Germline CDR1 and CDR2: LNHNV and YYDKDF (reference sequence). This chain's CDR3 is CATSREGVAEGEQFF. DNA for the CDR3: TGTGCCACCAGCAGAGAAGGAGTGGCTGAGGGTGAGCAGTTCTTC.

The CDR3 nucleotides read TGCGCCAGCAGCCAAGTGCTGGTGCGGGTACAAGGGGATACGCAGTATTTT. It specifies CASSQVLVRVQGDTQYF. The V gene is TRBV4-1, the J gene TRBJ2-3; a weak D match, TRBD2 (5 bases). V lost 1 base, J lost 6 bases, and 20 bases lay in between. CDR3 length: 17 amino acids. Germline-derived CDR1 and CDR2 are MGHRA and YSYEKL.

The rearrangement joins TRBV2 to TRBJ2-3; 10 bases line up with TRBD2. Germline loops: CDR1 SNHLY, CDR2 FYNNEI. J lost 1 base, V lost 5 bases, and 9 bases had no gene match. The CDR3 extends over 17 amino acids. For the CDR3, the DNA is TGTGCCAGCAGTCGTTACCAAGCGGGGGGGGGCACAGATACGCAGTATTTT. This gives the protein CASSRYQAGGGTDTQYF.

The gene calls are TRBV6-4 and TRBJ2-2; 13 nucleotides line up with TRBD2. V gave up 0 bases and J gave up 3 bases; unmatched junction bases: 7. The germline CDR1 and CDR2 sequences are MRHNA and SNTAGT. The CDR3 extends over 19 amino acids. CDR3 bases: TGTGCCAGCAGTGACTCGACCCCGACTAGCGGGGGGTACACCGGGGAGCTGTTTTTT. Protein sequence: CASSDSTPTSGGYTGELFF.

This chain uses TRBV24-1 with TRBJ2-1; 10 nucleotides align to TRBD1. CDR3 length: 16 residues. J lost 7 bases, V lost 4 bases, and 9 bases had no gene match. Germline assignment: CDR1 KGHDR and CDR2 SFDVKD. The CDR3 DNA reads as TGTGCCACCAGTGACCGAAGACAGGGGGCGCGAAATGAGCAGTTCTTC. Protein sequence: CATSDRRQGARNEQFF.

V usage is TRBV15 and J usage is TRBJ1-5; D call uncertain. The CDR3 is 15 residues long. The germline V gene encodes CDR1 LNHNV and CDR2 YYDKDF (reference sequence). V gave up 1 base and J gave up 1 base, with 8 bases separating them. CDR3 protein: CATSRVGRSNQPQHF. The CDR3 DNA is TGTGCCACCAGCAGAGTGGGCAGGAGCAATCAGCCCCAGCATTTT.

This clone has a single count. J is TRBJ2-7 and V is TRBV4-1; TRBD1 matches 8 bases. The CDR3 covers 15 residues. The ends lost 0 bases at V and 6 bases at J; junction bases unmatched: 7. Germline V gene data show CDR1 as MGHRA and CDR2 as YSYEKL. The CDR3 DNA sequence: TGCGCCAGCAGCCAAGATATGCAGGGGGCCGGCGAGCAGTACGTC. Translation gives CASSQDMQGAGEQYV.

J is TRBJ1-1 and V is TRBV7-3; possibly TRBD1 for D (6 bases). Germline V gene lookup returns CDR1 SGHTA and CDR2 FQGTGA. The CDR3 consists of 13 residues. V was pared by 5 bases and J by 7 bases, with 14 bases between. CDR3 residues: CASSNQGIGEAFF. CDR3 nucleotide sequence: TGTGCCAGCAGCAATCAGGGGATCGGTGAAGCTTTCTTT.

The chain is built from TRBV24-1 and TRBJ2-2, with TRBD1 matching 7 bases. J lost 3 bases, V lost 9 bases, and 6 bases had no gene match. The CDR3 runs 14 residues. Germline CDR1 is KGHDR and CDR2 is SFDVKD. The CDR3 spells CATGQDTDTGELFF. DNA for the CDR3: TGTGCCACCGGACAGGACACCGACACCGGGGAGCTGTTTTTT.

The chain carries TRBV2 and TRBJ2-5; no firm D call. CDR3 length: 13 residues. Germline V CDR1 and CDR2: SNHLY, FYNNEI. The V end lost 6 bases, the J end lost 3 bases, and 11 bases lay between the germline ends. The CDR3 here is CASSGRREETQYF. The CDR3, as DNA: TGTGCCAGCAGCGGACGGCGAGAAGAGACCCAGTACTTC.

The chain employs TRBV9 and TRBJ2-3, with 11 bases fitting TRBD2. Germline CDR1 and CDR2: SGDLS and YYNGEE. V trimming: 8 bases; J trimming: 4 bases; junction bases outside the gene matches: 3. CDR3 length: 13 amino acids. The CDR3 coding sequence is TGTGCCAGTGATAGCGGGGGGGCAGATACGCAGTATTTT. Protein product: CASDSGGADTQYF.

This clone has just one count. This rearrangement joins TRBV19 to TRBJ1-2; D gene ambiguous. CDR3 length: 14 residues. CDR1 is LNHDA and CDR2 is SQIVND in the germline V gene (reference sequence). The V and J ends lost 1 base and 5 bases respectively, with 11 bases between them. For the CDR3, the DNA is TGTGCCAGTAGTATAGGGGCAGGCGATTATGGCTACACCTTC. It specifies CASSIGAGDYGYTF.

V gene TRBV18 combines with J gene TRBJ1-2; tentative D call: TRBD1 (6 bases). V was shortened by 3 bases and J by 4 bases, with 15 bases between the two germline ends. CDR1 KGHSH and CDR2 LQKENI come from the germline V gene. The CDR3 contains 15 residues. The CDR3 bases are TGTGCCAGCTCACCTTCTGAGACAGGATCCTATGGCTACACCTTC. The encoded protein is CASSPSETGSYGYTF.

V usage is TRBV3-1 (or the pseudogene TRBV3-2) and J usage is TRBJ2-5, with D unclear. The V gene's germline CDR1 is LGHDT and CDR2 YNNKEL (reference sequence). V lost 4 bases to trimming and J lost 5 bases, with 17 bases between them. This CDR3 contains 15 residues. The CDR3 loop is CASSPPDSKRETQYF. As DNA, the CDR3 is TGTGCCAGCAGCCCCCCCGACTCCAAACGGGAGACCCAGTACTTC.

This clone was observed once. The chain's CDR3 is CASFSHGTTPRGYTF. DNA for the CDR3: TGTGCCAGCTTCTCACACGGGACAACTCCTAGGGGCTACACCTTC. This rearrangement joins TRBV5-8 to TRBJ1-2; D possibly corresponds to TRBD1 (6 bases). The CDR3 loop spans 15 amino acids. Looked up from germline, CDR1 is SGHTS and CDR2 is YDEGEE. Trimming took 7 bases from V and 8 from J, leaving 24 bases between them.